Detailed here is one TCR beta chain. The data belong to a study of blood T cell repertoires in COVID-19. From germline, CDR1 is SGHTA and CDR2 FQGNSA. Between the trimmed V and J ends, which lost 1 base and 4 bases, there was a span of 10 bases. This CDR3 comprises 14 residues. The authors' processing: Nucleated cell counts were estimated from reference gene primer amplification. Here immunoSEQ multiplex PCR was the method, and the copy in TCRdb shows in-frame clones only, minus some. V and J calls and clone size are copied from that table; D and trimming were computed from the DNA. The sample has some 83,000 clones, around 84% seen once.

Specimen: peripheral blood. This receptor was identified in a man in his forties or fifties with acute or convalescent COVID-19. This chain joins TRBV7-2 and TRBJ2-5, with D possibly being TRBD2 (5 bases). The CDR3 DNA follows: TGTGCCAGCAGCTTAGATCCGGGGAGAGAGACCCAGTACTTC. Amino acid sequence: CASSLDPGRETQYF.